This T cell receptor (beta chain) came from a study of human T cells and chemical hapten exposure. About the study: Across the whole study, which lasted roughly 24 weeks, patients were given diphenylcyclopropenone on the scalp once a week.

One entry per CDR3 protein results from TCRdb running MiXCR on the RACE reads. Among 74,000 or so distinct CDR3 sequences listed, approximately 12% were seen once. Time point defined: patch test 1, 2 weeks after DPC sensitization. The sample's treatment: therapeutic diphenylcyclopropenone sensitization with weekly scalp DPC. Germline V CDR1 and CDR2: ENHRY, SYGVKD. The CDR3 covers 14 residues. Germline trimming cut 6 bases from V and 2 bases from J; bases unmatched to any gene: 4. The genes are TRBV10-3 and TRBJ1-2; 9 nucleotides line up with TRBD1. The sequenced sample was whole blood, obtained in connection with sensitization to the hapten diphenylcyclopropenone (DPC). The clonotype was recovered from a woman aged 55-75 years with alopecia areata. Some clones in this sample may be carry-over from other donors' samples. The CDR3 loop is CAIRRTGENYGYTF. Written as DNA, the CDR3 is TGTGCCATCAGGAGGACAGGGGAAAACTATGGCTACACCTTC.